This is a list of T cell receptor beta chains from one sample in a study of shared clonotypes between healthy human individuals. Assay: immunoSEQ multiplex PCR; the TCRdb copy retains only in-frame clones and omits some. The sample lists some 470,000 clones; 75% to 85% were seen once. Sequencing used PBMCs. These receptors originate from a woman aged 40 to 50 in good health. Some clones in this sample may be carry-over from other donors' samples. Both conserved end residues are part of each CDR3. The D gene is left open where the match is weak. Clone size appears in some rows only: once, few, many, or a class for an expanded clone.

>.|.|TRBJ2-6|TRBV5-1
CASRNQGSGANVLTF
TGCGCCAGCAGAAACCAGGGGTCTGGGGCCAACGTCCTGACTTTC
>.|TRBD1|TRBJ2-3|TRBV6-5
CASSGDRGATDTQYF
TGTGCCAGCAGTGGCGACAGGGGGGCCACAGATACGCAGTATTTT
>.|.|TRBJ2-1|TRBV5-6
CASSWMGDEQFF
TGTGCCAGCAGCTGGATGGGGGATGAGCAGTTCTTC
>.|TRBD1|TRBJ1-3|TRBV12-5
CASGLEGTGPGNTIYF
TGTGCTAGTGGTTTGGAAGGGACAGGGCCGGGAAACACCATATATTTT
>.|.|TRBJ1-4|TRBV19
CASSISNRAGKLFF
TGTGCCAGTAGTATCTCCAACAGGGCCGGGAAACTGTTTTTT
>few|.|TRBJ1-2|TRBV5-1
CASSSTPNYGYTF
TGCGCCAGCAGCTCGACACCAAACTATGGCTACACCTTC
>few|TRBD1|TRBJ1-2|TRBV10-3
CAISEATGHYGYTF
TGTGCCATCAGTGAGGCGACAGGGCACTATGGCTACACCTTC
>once|.|TRBJ2-1|TRBV5-1
CASSPVLSNEQFF
TGCGCCAGCAGCCCCGTGTTAAGCAATGAGCAGTTCTTC
>few|.|TRBJ1-1|TRBV19
CASSMTGDTEAFF
TGTGCCAGTAGTATGACCGGTGACACTGAAGCTTTCTTT
>.|.|TRBJ2-7|TRBV7-2
CASSLRLAYEQYF
TGTGCCAGCAGCCTCCGGCTAGCCTACGAGCAGTACTTC
>.|.|TRBJ2-1|TRBV9
CASSESAPNLYNEQFF
TGTGCCAGCAGCGAGTCTGCACCCAATCTCTACAATGAGCAGTTCTTC
>.|TRBD2|TRBJ2-1|TRBV14
CASSQAGTSLYNEQFF
TGTGCCAGCAGCCAAGCAGGGACTAGCCTCTACAATGAGCAGTTCTTC
>once|.|TRBJ1-4|TRBV18
CASSPPGGREKLFF
TGTGCCAGCTCACCACCCGGGGGACGGGAAAAACTGTTTTTT
>.|.|TRBJ1-2|TRBV5-1
CASSLVGDVNYGYTF
TGCGCCAGCAGCTTGGTTGGGGACGTCAACTATGGCTACACCTTC
>.|TRBD1|TRBJ2-6|TRBV2
CAIGTGPGANVLTF
TGTGCCATTGGGACAGGGCCTGGGGCCAACGTCCTGACTTTC
>.|.|TRBJ1-1|TRBV19
CASSILGATEAFF
TGTGCCAGTAGTATATTAGGGGCCACTGAAGCTTTCTTT
>.|TRBD2|TRBJ2-3|TRBV5-4
CASSRLAGGPSDTQYF
TGTGCCAGCAGTCGACTAGCGGGAGGGCCCTCAGATACGCAGTATTTT
>.|.|TRBJ1-5|TRBV28
CASSLPLNQPQHF
TGTGCCAGCAGTCTTCCACTCAATCAGCCCCAGCATTTT
>.|.|TRBJ2-7|TRBV5-1
CASSLDAGFNEQYF
TGCGCCAGCAGCTTGGATGCAGGGTTCAACGAGCAGTACTTC
>.|TRBD2|TRBJ2-1|TRBV30
CAWSGGLAGPEFF
TGTGCCTGGAGTGGGGGACTAGCGGGACCAGAGTTCTTC
>.|.|TRBJ2-7|TRBV10-1
CASPGGIPREQYF
TGCGCCAGCCCAGGCGGGATACCTAGAGAGCAGTACTTC
>.|.|TRBJ1-1|TRBV25-1
CASQLTDWTEAFF
TGTGCCAGCCAGTTGACAGATTGGACTGAAGCTTTCTTT
>.|.|TRBJ1-2|TRBV6-1
CASSEAPTRDGYTF
TGTGCCAGCAGTGAAGCACCGACTCGGGATGGCTACACCTTC
>.|.|TRBJ1-2|TRBV27
CASSRDGVSYGYTF
TGTGCCAGCAGCAGGGACGGAGTCAGCTATGGCTACACCTTC
>once|.|TRBJ2-7|TRBV7-6
CASSLGRSYEQYF
TGTGCCAGCAGCTTAGGACGATCCTACGAGCAGTACTTC
>once|.|TRBJ1-6|TRBV30
CAWSPGDSPLHF
TGTGCCTGGAGTCCCGGGGATTCACCCCTCCACTTT
>once|TRBD2|TRBJ2-1|TRBV11-2
CASSKPLAGDVYEQFF
TGTGCCAGCAGCAAACCATTAGCGGGAGATGTGTATGAGCAGTTCTTC
>.|TRBD1|TRBJ2-3|TRBV7-9
CASSLVQGAITDTQYF
TGTGCCAGCAGCTTAGTGCAGGGGGCTATCACAGATACGCAGTATTTT
>few|TRBD1|TRBJ2-7|TRBV10-3
CAISDPTGSSYEQYF
TGTGCCATCAGTGACCCGACAGGGAGCTCCTACGAGCAGTACTTC
>.|.|TRBJ1-1|TRBV5-4
CASSLGIVNTEAFF
TGTGCCAGCAGCTTAGGGATCGTGAACACTGAAGCTTTCTTT
>.|.|TRBJ2-3|TRBV6-7
CASSYPGPSEWGDTQYF
TGTGCCAGCAGTTACCCGGGACCCAGCGAGTGGGGGGATACGCAGTATTTT
>few|.|TRBJ1-4|TRBV2
CASGVNVEKLFF
TGTGCCAGCGGTGTAAACGTGGAAAAACTGTTTTTT
>.|.|TRBJ2-1|TRBV7-8
CASSSGGWAGYNEQFF
TGTGCCAGCAGCTCCGGGGGATGGGCAGGGTACAATGAGCAGTTCTTC
>.|TRBD1|TRBJ1-5|TRBV6-1
CASRQGAGNQPQHF
TGTGCCAGCAGACAGGGGGCTGGCAATCAGCCCCAGCATTTT
>.|TRBD2|TRBJ2-7|TRBV5-8
CASSLFLAGGSTYEQYF
TGTGCCAGCAGCTTGTTCCTAGCGGGGGGCTCTACCTACGAGCAGTACTTC
>.|.|TRBJ2-1|TRBV2
CASRRGEVGYEQFF
TGTGCCAGCAGGAGGGGGGAGGTGGGTTATGAGCAGTTCTTC
>.|TRBD2|TRBJ2-3|TRBV5-3
CARRTGTSGRAFVDTQYF
TGTGCCAGAAGGACCGGGACTAGCGGGAGGGCCTTTGTAGATACGCAGTATTTT
>.|.|TRBJ2-1|TRBV29-1
CSVDPAVDRNEQFF
TGCAGCGTTGACCCGGCAGTGGATCGGAATGAGCAGTTCTTC
>.|.|TRBJ2-7|TRBV28
CASSIGKFYEQYF
TGTGCCAGCAGTATCGGGAAGTTCTACGAGCAGTACTTC
>.|TRBD2|TRBJ2-7|TRBV5-1
CASSFRTSGSGEQYF
TGCGCCAGCAGCTTCCGGACTAGCGGGAGTGGGGAGCAGTACTTC
>.|.|TRBJ1-5|TRBV7-9
CASSLVGENQPQHF
TGTGCCAGCAGCTTAGTAGGGGAGAATCAGCCCCAGCATTTT
>.|.|TRBJ1-2|TRBV5-1
CASSLEGGGYGYTF
TGCGCCAGCAGCTTGGAGGGGGGCGGCTATGGCTACACCTTC
>.|TRBD2|TRBJ2-1|TRBV29-1
CSVRIGLAGDREQFF
TGCAGCGTAAGAATTGGACTAGCGGGAGATAGGGAGCAGTTCTTC
>.|TRBD2|TRBJ2-3|TRBV11-3
CASSLGTSSTDTQYF
TGTGCCAGCAGCTTAGGGACTAGTAGCACAGATACGCAGTATTTT
>.|.|TRBJ1-5|TRBV30
CAWSVARGLGQPQHF
TGTGCCTGGAGTGTAGCCAGAGGGCTGGGACAGCCCCAGCATTTT
>.|TRBD1|TRBJ2-7|TRBV7-9
CASSWGQGGLYEQYF
TGTGCCAGCAGCTGGGGACAGGGTGGCTTATACGAGCAGTACTTC
>many|TRBD2|TRBJ2-7|TRBV5-1
CASSLREVYEQYF
TGCGCCAGCAGCTTGCGGGAGGTCTACGAGCAGTACTTC
>once|TRBD2|TRBJ2-3|TRBV7-2
CASSFIRTSGSRTDTQYF
TGTGCCAGCAGCTTCATCCGGACTAGCGGGAGTAGGACAGATACGCAGTATTTT
>many|TRBD2|TRBJ2-7|TRBV28
CASSFELAGSYEQYF
TGTGCCAGCAGTTTTGAGCTAGCGGGATCCTACGAGCAGTACTTC
>.|.|TRBJ2-5|TRBV2
CASSERTNQETQYF
TGTGCCAGCAGTGAACGGACCAACCAAGAGACCCAGTACTTC